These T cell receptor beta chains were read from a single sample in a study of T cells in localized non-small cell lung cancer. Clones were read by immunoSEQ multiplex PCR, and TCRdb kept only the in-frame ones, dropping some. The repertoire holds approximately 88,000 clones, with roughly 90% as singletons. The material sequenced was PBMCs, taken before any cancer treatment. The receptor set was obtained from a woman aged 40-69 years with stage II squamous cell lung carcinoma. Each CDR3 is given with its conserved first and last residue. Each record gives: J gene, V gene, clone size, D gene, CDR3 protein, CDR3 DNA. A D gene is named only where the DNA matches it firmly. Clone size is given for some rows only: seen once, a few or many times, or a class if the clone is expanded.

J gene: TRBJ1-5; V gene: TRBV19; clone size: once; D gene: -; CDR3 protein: CASSRVGVEPQHF; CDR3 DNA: TGTGCCAGTAGCCGCGTGGGTGTGGAGCCCCAGCATTTT
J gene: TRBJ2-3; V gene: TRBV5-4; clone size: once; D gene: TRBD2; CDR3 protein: CASSLGLASGSGTDTQYF; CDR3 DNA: TGTGCCAGCAGCTTGGGTCTGGCTAGCGGGAGTGGCACAGATACGCAGTATTTT
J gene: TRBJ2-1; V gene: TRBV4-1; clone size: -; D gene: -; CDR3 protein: CASSQDDLPTYNEQFF; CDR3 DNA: TGCGCCAGCAGCCAAGATGACCTCCCGACCTATAATGAGCAGTTCTTC
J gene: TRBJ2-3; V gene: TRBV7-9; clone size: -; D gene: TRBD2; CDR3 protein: CASSLDPGGADTQYF; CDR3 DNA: TGTGCCAGCAGCTTAGACCCCGGGGGGGCAGATACGCAGTATTTT
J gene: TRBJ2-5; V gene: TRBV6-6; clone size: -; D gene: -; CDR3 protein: CASTTEETQYF; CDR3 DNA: TGTGCCAGCACGACAGAAGAGACCCAGTACTTC
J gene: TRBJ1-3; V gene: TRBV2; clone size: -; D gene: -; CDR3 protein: CASTSGTTGNTIYF; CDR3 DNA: TGTGCCAGCACTTCCGGGACAACTGGAAACACCATATATTTT
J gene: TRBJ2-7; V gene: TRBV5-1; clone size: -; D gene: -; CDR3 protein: CASSLAISVNPYEQYF; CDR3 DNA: TGCGCCAGCAGCTTGGCCATATCCGTAAACCCTTACGAGCAGTACTTC
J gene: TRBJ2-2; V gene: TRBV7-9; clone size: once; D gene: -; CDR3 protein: CASRPYPGELFF; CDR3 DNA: TGTGCCAGCAGGCCGTATCCCGGGGAGCTGTTTTTT
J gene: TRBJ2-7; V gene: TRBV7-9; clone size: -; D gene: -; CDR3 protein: CASSWGSSYEQYF; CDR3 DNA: TGTGCCAGCAGCTGGGGGTCGTCCTACGAGCAGTACTTC
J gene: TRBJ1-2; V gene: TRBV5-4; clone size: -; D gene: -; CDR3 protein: CASSFDGGAYGYTF; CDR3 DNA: TGTGCCAGCAGCTTTGACGGGGGCGCCTATGGCTACACCTTC
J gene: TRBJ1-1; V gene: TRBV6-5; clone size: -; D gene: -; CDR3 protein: CASTPQGKTEAFF; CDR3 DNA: TGTGCCAGCACCCCCCAGGGGAAGACTGAAGCTTTCTTT
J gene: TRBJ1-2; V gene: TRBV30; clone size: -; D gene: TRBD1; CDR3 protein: CAWSVPRDRRLYGYTF; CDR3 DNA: TGTGCCTGGAGTGTACCCCGGGACAGGAGACTATATGGCTACACCTTC
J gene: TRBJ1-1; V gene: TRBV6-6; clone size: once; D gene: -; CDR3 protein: CASSYGFNTEAFF; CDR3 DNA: TGTGCCAGCAGTTACGGGTTCAACACTGAAGCTTTCTTT
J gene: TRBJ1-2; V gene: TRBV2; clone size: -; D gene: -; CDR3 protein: CASRYEGIYGYTF; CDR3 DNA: TGTGCCAGCAGGTATGAAGGGATCTATGGCTACACCTTC
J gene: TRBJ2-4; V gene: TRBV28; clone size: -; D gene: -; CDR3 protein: CASSFDSSGDIQYF; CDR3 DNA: TGTGCCAGCAGTTTCGACTCCTCGGGTGACATTCAGTACTTC
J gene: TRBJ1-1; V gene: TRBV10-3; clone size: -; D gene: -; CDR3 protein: CATSAGGRRAFF; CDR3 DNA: TGTGCCACTTCCGCGGGGGGCAGACGGGCTTTCTTT
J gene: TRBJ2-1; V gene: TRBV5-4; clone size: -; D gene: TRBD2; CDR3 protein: CASSLVRTSLSNEQFF; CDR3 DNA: TGTGCCAGCAGCTTGGTTCGGACTAGTCTTTCCAATGAGCAGTTCTTC
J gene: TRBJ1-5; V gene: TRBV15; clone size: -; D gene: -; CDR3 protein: CATSRDRYQPQHF; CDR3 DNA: TGTGCCACCAGCAGAGACAGGTATCAGCCCCAGCATTTT
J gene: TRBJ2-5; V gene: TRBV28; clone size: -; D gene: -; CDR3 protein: CASSTLWNGQETQYF; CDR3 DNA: TGTGCCAGCAGCACCTTGTGGAACGGTCAAGAGACCCAGTACTTC
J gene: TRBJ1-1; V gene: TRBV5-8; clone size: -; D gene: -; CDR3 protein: CASSLVAGQTEAFF; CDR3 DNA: TGTGCCAGCAGCTTGGTTGCCGGACAAACTGAAGCTTTCTTT
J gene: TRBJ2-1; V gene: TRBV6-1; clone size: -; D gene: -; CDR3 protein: CASSEGRRGFNEQFF; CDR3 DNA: TGTGCCAGCAGTGAAGGTCGGCGGGGTTTCAATGAGCAGTTCTTC
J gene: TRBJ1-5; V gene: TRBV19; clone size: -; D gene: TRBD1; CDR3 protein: CASSFGQGNQPQHF; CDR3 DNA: TGTGCCAGTAGTTTCGGACAGGGGAATCAGCCCCAGCATTTT
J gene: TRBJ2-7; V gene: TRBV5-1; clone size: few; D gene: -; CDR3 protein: CASSLDSRGSWYEQYF; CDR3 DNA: TGCGCCAGCAGCTTGGATTCCAGGGGCAGTTGGTACGAGCAGTACTTC
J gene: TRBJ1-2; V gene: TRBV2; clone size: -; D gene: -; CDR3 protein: CASSEEGYGYTF; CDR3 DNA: TGTGCCAGCAGTGAAGAGGGTTATGGCTACACCTTC
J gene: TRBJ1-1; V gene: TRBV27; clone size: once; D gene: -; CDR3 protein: CASSLQGNTEAFF; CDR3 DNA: TGTGCCAGCAGTCTACAGGGTAACACTGAAGCTTTCTTT
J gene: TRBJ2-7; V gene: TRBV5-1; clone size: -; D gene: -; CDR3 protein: CASSGQGISYEQYF; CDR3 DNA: TGCGCCAGCAGCGGGCAGGGGATCTCCTACGAGCAGTACTTC
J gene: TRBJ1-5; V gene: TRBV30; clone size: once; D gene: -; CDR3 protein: CAWSQGLRQPQHF; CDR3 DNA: TGTGCCTGGAGTCAGGGGCTGAGGCAGCCCCAGCATTTT
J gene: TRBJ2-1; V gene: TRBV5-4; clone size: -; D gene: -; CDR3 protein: CASSSGYEQFF; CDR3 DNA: TGTGCCAGCAGCTCCGGGTATGAGCAGTTCTTC
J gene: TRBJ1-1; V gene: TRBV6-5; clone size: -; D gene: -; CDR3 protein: CASSEFTEAFF; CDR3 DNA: TGTGCCAGCAGTGAATTTACTGAAGCTTTCTTT
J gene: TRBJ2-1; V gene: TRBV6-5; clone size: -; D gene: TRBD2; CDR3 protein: CASSYRTSGRAREQFF; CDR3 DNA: TGTGCCAGCAGTTACAGAACTAGCGGGAGGGCGCGGGAGCAGTTCTTC
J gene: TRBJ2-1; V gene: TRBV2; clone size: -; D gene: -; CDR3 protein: CASSATGDNEQFF; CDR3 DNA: TGTGCCAGCAGTGCGACCGGGGACAATGAGCAGTTCTTC
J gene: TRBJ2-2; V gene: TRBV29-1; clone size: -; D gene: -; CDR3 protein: CSVGRTNTGELFF; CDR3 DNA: TGCAGCGTGGGACGGACTAACACCGGGGAGCTGTTTTTT
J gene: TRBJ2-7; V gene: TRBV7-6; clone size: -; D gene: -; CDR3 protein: CASSLDSSYEQYF; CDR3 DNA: TGTGCCAGCAGCCTCGACAGCTCCTACGAGCAGTACTTC
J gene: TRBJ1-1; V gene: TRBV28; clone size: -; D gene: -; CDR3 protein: CASRYVGGYTEAFF; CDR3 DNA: TGTGCCAGCAGGTATGTAGGAGGGTACACTGAAGCTTTCTTT
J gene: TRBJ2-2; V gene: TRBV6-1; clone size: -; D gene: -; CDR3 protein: CASAGFTGELFF; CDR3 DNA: TGTGCCAGCGCAGGGTTCACCGGGGAGCTGTTTTTT
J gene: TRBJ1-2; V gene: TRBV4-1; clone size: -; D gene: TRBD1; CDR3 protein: CASSQTGVRNYGYTF; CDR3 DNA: TGCGCCAGCAGCCAGACAGGGGTTCGAAACTATGGCTACACCTTC
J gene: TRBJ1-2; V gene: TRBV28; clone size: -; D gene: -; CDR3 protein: CASSFSVYGYTF; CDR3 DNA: TGTGCCAGCAGTTTTTCCGTCTATGGCTACACCTTC
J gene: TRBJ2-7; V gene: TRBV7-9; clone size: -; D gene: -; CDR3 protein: CASSPPGGLYEQYF; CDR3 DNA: TGTGCCAGCAGCCCCCCAGGGGGGCTCTACGAGCAGTACTTC
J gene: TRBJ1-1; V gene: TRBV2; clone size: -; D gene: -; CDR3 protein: CASSVERVNTEAFF; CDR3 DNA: TGTGCCAGCAGTGTTGAAAGGGTGAACACTGAAGCTTTCTTT
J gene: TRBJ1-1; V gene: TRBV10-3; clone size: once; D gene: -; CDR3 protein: CASGRGGDVTEAFF; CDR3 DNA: TGTGCCTCAGGGCGGGGTGGGGATGTCACTGAAGCTTTCTTT
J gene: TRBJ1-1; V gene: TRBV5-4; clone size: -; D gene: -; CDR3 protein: CASSTPGNMNTEAFF; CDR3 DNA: TGTGCCAGCAGCACACCAGGGAACATGAACACTGAAGCTTTCTTT
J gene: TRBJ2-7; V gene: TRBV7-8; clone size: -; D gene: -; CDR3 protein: CASLAGSSYEQYF; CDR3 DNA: TGTGCCAGCCTGGCGGGGAGCTCCTACGAGCAGTACTTC
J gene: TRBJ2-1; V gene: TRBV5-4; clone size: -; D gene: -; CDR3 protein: CASSLLRSYNEQFF; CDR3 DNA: TGTGCCAGCAGCTTGCTGAGGTCCTACAATGAGCAGTTCTTC
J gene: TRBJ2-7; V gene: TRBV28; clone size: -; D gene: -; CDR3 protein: CASSLGGSYEQYF; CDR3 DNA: TGTGCCAGCAGTTTAGGTGGGTCCTACGAGCAGTACTTC
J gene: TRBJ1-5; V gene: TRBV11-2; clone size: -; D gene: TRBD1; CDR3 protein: CASSRDSLGNQPQHF; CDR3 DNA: TGTGCCAGCAGCCGGGACAGCCTGGGGAATCAGCCCCAGCATTTT
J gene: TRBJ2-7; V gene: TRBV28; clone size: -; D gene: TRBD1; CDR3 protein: CASSPGGTGPFREQYF; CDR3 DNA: TGTGCCAGCAGTCCAGGGGGAACAGGGCCCTTCCGGGAGCAGTACTTC
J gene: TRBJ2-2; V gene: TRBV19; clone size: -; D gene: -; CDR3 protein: CASSIRATNTGELFF; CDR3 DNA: TGTGCCAGTAGTATTAGGGCGACGAACACCGGGGAGCTGTTTTTT
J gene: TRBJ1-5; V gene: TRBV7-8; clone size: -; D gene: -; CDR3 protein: CASRGHPDQPQHF; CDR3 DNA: TGTGCCAGCAGAGGACATCCCGATCAGCCCCAGCATTTT
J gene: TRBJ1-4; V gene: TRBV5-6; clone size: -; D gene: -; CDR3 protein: CASSPRWRNEKLFF; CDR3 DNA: TGTGCCAGCAGCCCGCGTTGGAGAAATGAAAAACTGTTTTTT
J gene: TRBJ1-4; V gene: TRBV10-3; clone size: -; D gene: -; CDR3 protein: CATRAATNEKLFF; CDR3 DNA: TGTGCCACTCGAGCCGCAACTAATGAAAAACTGTTTTTT